This T cell receptor beta chain was recovered during a study of cytomegalovirus exposure and HLA in healthy donors. The V gene's germline CDR1 is MGHRA and CDR2 YSYEKL. The ends lost 3 bases at V and 2 bases at J; junction bases unmatched: 6. The length of the CDR3 is 15 residues. As concerns this clone: What it recognizes is unknown.

Overall study results and limits: One later analysis, an examination of the roughly 130 validation repertoires, found that first-cohort TCR clusters tended to co-occur in them.

The protocol was immunoSEQ multiplex PCR, while the TCRdb copy is restricted to in-frame clones and leaves out a portion. The sample lists over 200,000 clones, around 88% occurring once. The chain joins TRBV4-1 to TRBJ2-5; TRBD1 matches at 7 bases. This TCR derives from a woman between 18 and 30 years old in good health and CMV-seronegative. Specimen: PBMCs. CDR3 sequence reads: CASSHTGATQETQYF. In DNA form, the CDR3 reads TGCGCCAGCAGCCATACAGGGGCTACACAAGAGACCCAGTACTTC.